This TCR beta chain was obtained from a study of T-cell reconstitution after alpha-beta-depleted transplantation in children. This clonotype was seen a few times. CDR1 is MNHEY, CDR2 SMNVEV, per germline (reference sequence). This CDR3 is 13 amino acids long. V gave up 5 bases and J gave up 4 bases, with 8 bases separating them. Construction of the TCRbeta library involved unique molecular identifiers. MiXCR was run by TCRdb on the PCR reads, yielding one entry per CDR3 protein. This sample has roughly 340,000 distinct CDR3 sequences; around 15% occur once, and the top ten carry roughly 40%. The chain couples TRBV27 to TRBJ2-2; D unresolved. The sample here was PBMCs, mostly from graft donor cells, taken 360 days after TCRalphabeta/CD19-depleted stem cell transplant. This clonotype was sampled from a male patient aged 2-15 years who had a stem cell transplant for acute lymphoblastic leukemia, so the T cells may come from the graft donor. For the CDR3, the DNA is TGTGCCAGCAGTCCGGCCATCACCGGGGAGCTGTTTTTT. Translation: CASSPAITGELFF.